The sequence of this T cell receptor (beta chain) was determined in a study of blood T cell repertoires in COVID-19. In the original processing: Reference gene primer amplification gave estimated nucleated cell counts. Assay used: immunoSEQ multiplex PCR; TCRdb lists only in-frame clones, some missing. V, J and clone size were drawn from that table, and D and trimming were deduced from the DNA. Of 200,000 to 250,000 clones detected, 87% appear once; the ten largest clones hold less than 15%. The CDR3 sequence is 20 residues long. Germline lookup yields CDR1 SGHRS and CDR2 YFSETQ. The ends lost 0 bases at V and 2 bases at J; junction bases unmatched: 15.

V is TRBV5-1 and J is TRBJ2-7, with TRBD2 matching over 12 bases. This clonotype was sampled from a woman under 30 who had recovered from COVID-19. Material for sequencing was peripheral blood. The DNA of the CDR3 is TGCGCCAGCAGCTTGGCCGAGGAGACTAGCGGGAGTTTTTTACCCTACGAGCAGTACTTC. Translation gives CASSLAEETSGSFLPYEQYF. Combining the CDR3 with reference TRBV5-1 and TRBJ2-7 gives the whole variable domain KAGVTQTPRYLIKTRGQQVTLSCSPISGHRSVSWYQQTPGQGLQFLFEYFSETQRNKGNFPGRFSGRQFSNSRSEMNVSTLELGDSALYLCASSLAEETSGSFLPYEQYFGPGTRLTVT.